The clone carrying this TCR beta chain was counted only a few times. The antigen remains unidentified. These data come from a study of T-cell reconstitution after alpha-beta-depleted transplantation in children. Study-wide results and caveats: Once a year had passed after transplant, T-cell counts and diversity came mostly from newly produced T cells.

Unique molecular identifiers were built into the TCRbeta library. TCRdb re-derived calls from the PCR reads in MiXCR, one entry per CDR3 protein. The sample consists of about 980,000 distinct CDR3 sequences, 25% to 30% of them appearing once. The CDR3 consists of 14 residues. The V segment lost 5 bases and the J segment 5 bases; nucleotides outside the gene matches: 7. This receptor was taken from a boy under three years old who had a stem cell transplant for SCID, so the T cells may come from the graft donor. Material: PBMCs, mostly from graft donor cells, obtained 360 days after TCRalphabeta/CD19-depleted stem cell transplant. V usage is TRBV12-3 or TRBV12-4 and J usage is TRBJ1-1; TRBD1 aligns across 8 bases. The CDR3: CASSLTQGVTEAFF. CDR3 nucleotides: TGTGCCAGCAGTCTAACACAGGGGGTAACTGAAGCTTTCTTT.